These 9 T cell receptor beta chains share one sample of origin, sequenced in a study of blood T cells in healthy people across ages. A second roughly 6 to 12 cycle PCR used barcoded and J-beta primers. TCRdb recomputed calls from the 5' RACE reads with MiXCR, one row per CDR3 protein. The table shows roughly 640,000 distinct CDR3 sequences, with approximately 30% occurring only once. The source material was blood. The receptors shown here come from an elderly woman in good health.

As regards this clonotype: This may stem from a read error, because a much larger clone lies one nucleotide away. This chain joins TRBV20-1 and TRBJ2-3, with D perhaps given as TRBD1 or TRBD2 (5 bases each). CDR1 is DFQATT, CDR2 SNEGSKA, per germline (reference sequence). The CDR3 runs 15 residues. CDR3 protein: CSARLGTASTDTQDF. In DNA, the CDR3 is TGCAGTGCTCGCCTTGGGACCGCGAGCACAGATACGCAGGATTTT.

This clonotype was seen many times. This rearrangement joins TRBV5-1 to TRBJ1-1, with a weak D call TRBD1 (5 bases). V was pared by 1 base and J by 4 bases, with 11 bases between. The CDR3 spans 14 residues. Germline CDR1 is SGHRS and CDR2 is YFSETQ. CDR3 protein: CASSLTQGTTEAFF. The CDR3 bases are TGCGCCAGCAGCTTGACGCAGGGAACCACTGAAGCTTTCTTT.

About this clonotype itself: This may be a read error: a much more frequent sequence differs by one nucleotide. The chain joins TRBV11-2 to TRBJ2-1, with 16 bases lining up with TRBD2. From germline, CDR1 is SGHAT and CDR2 FQNNGV. With V trimmed by 6 bases and J by 13 bases, 12 bases remained unmatched. CDR3 size: 16 residues. The chain's CDR3 is CASRIGTSGGEETQFF. The DNA of the CDR3 is TGTGCCAGCAGAATTGGGACTAGCGGGGGGGAAGAGACCCAGTTCTTC.

As regards this clonotype: This may stem from a read error, because a much larger clone lies one nucleotide away. The chain links TRBV6-5 to TRBJ2-3, with TRBD2 as a possible D gene (6 bases). The CDR3 is made up of 16 amino acids. The germline CDR1 and CDR2 sequences are MNHEY and SVGAGI. CDR3 bases: TGTGCCTGCAGTCGACGGGCGGGATCAGGCACAGATACGCAGTATTTT. Its translation is CACSRRAGSGTDTQYF.

This clonotype occurred a few times. This may be a read error: a much more frequent sequence differs by one nucleotide. The V gene is TRBV4-1, the J gene TRBJ1-5; D is perhaps TRBD1 (5 bases). The CDR3 runs to 14 residues. Germline V lookup: CDR1 MGHRA, CDR2 YSYEKL. CDR3 amino acids: CASSQGGGDQLQHF. CDR3 nucleotide sequence: TGCGCCAGCAGCCAAGGCGGGGGTGATCAGCTCCAGCATTTT.

This clonotype was picked up a small number of times. The rearrangement uses TRBV19 and TRBJ2-5; perhaps TRBD2 as D (6 bases). The V gene lost 8 bases and the J gene lost 3 bases, with 13 bases spanning the gap. Germline CDR1 reads LNHDA; CDR2 reads SQIVND (reference sequence). The CDR3 extends over 13 amino acids. CDR3 in amino acids: CASGEVAEETQYF. The CDR3 coding sequence is TGTGCCAGTGGGGAGGTGGCAGAAGAGACCCAGTACTTC.

This clonotype was observed many times. The chain has TRBV12-3 or TRBV12-4 and TRBJ2-7; 8 nucleotides match TRBD2. The CDR3 loop spans 15 amino acids. Unmatched junction bases numbered 7, after V lost 2 bases and J lost 4 bases. CDR3 residues: CASSLNPAGGYEQYF. In DNA, the CDR3 is TGTGCCAGCAGTTTAAATCCGGCGGGGGGTTACGAGCAGTACTTC.

This clonotype was detected ten times or more. The rearrangement links TRBV5-6 to TRBJ2-7, with a weak D call TRBD1 (6 bases). The germline gives CDR1 SGHDT, CDR2 YYEEEE. The germline V and J ends were trimmed by 4 bases and 2 bases, with 19 bases remaining between them. The CDR3 is 16 residues long. CDR3: CASSPRGQLSTYEQYF. The DNA for the CDR3 is TGTGCCAGCAGCCCAAGAGGACAGTTGTCAACCTACGAGCAGTACTTC.

This clonotype was counted only a few times. The genes are TRBV7-8 and TRBJ1-5; D is possibly TRBD1 (5 bases). The germline V gene has CDR1 SGHVS and CDR2 FQNEAQ. The V gene lost 5 bases and the J gene lost 4 bases, with 18 bases spanning the gap. The CDR3 is 16 residues long. DNA for the CDR3: TGTGCCAGCAGCCCCACCGGGTTTCCAGGGAATCAGCCCCAGCATTTT. Translating it yields CASSPTGFPGNQPQHF.